The TCR beta chain under discussion was sequenced for a study of cytomegalovirus exposure and HLA in healthy donors. Repertoires were generated with immunoSEQ multiplex PCR, while TCRdb's copy carries only in-frame clones and drops some. Among about 140,000 clones, 70% to 90% were seen once, and the ten largest hold 7% to 9%. General observations from the study: The study put under 200 TCR beta chains on its list as cytomegalovirus-associated. Using the classifier, cytomegalovirus status was reportedly diagnosed with high specificity and sensitivity.

In regard to this clone: Its cognate antigen is unknown.

It was the roughly 130-subject validation cohort, separate from the approximately 680-subject first cohort, to which the donors belonged. The CDR3 sequence is 16 residues long. Trimming cost V 1 base and J 4 bases, with 14 bases left between them. The chain joins TRBV23-1 to TRBJ2-1; D perhaps matches TRBD1 (6 bases). TRBV23-1 is flagged as an ORF with uncertain function. The origin of this receptor is a woman under 30 in good health and CMV-seropositive. Sequencing was carried out using PBMCs. CDR3 DNA: TGCGCCAGCAGTCAATTCTACAGGGAGCTGTACAATGAGCAGTTCTTC. It is translated as CASSQFYRELYNEQFF.